This T cell receptor (beta chain) is from a study of blood T cell repertoires in COVID-19. At the level of the study: There were acute and convalescent COVID-19 samples, and they came from the United States, Italy and Spain. T cells, B-cell-depleted T cells, or PBMCs supplied cDNA or gDNA.

The length of the CDR3 is 13 residues. Per the germline V gene, CDR1 is LGHNT and CDR2 is FRNRAP. Trimming removed 9 bases from V and 8 bases from J, with 19 bases in between. Study processing details: Amplifying reference gene primers gave estimates of nucleated cell counts. Assay used: immunoSEQ multiplex PCR; TCRdb lists only in-frame clones, some missing. V, J and clone size are those of that table, while D and trimming were read from the DNA. The repertoire holds about 88,000 clones, with approximately 82% as singletons. The sequenced material came from peripheral blood. The sequence derives from a human donor in a cohort sampled during active COVID-19. The chain joins TRBV12-5 to TRBJ1-2; D may be TRBD1 (6 bases). CDR3 nucleotide sequence: TGTGCTAGGTGGACAGCCGGCGGAAGGGGCTACACCTTC. It specifies CARWTAGGRGYTF.